Shown below are 20 T cell receptor beta chains from a single sample sequenced in a study of identical twins. TCRdb re-derived calls from the 5' RACE reads in MiXCR, one entry per CDR3 protein. Among about 210,000 distinct CDR3 sequences listed, roughly 9.4% were seen once. Sequenced input: memory (CD45RO+) T cells sorted from blood. These receptors came from a woman aged 18-35 years in good health.

This clonotype was detected ten times or more. The V call is TRBV7-2, the J call TRBJ2-7; D not resolved. Germline-derived CDR1 and CDR2 are SGHTA and FQGNSA. V gave up 0 bases and J gave up 0 bases, with 6 bases separating them. The length of the CDR3 is 14 residues. The CDR3 nucleotides read TGTGCCAGCAGCTTAGCCTCCGGCTCCTACGAGCAGTACTTC. Protein: CASSLASGSYEQYF.

This chain joins TRBV5-5 and TRBJ2-7; D tentatively fits TRBD1 or TRBD2 (5 bases each). Germline CDR1 SGHKS, CDR2 YYEKEE (reference sequence). Trimming removed 4 bases at V and 5 bases at J, with 16 bases between. The CDR3 spans 14 residues. CDR3 sequence (DNA): TGTGCCAGCAGCGCACCCCGGGACCCCGACGAGCAGTACTTC. Amino acids: CASSAPRDPDEQYF.

This clonotype has ten or more counts. The chain couples TRBV11-2 to TRBJ2-1, with 8 bases identical to TRBD2. V lost 4 bases to trimming and J lost 12 bases; unmatched junction nucleotides: 11. The germline CDR1 and CDR2 sequences are SGHAT and FQNNGV. This CDR3 is built from 14 residues. DNA of the CDR3: TGTGCCAGCAGCTCCGGGACTAGGTCAACATCGCAGTTCTTC. Residues: CASSSGTRSTSQFF.

This CDR3 is CASSSWGLATYEQYF. The DNA for the CDR3 is TGTGCCAGCAGTTCCTGGGGACTAGCGACTTACGAGCAGTACTTC. The chain employs TRBV6-2 or TRBV6-3 and TRBJ2-7; 10 positions agree with TRBD2. CDR3 length equals 15 residues. The V gene's germline CDR1 is MNHEY and CDR2 SVGEGT. The junction had 7 bases not matched to a gene; V was cut back by 4 bases and J by 4 bases.

The rearrangement uses TRBV6-1 and TRBJ2-1; D remains ambiguous. This CDR3 region has 13 residues. CDR1 MNHNS and CDR2 SASEGT come from the germline V gene. With 5 bases removed from V and 7 bases from J, the gap between germline ends came to 12 bases. Here the CDR3 DNA reads TGTGCCAGCAGTCCCCAACTGGGGAATGAGCAGTTCTTC. Residues: CASSPQLGNEQFF.

This clonotype came up a few times. The V gene is TRBV5-1, the J gene TRBJ2-3; no firm D call. The length of the CDR3 is 14 residues. The germline V gene has CDR1 SGHRS and CDR2 YFSETQ. Trimming removed 0 bases from V and 5 bases from J, with 10 bases in between. CDR3 coding DNA: TGCGCCAGCAGCTTGGGAGTAGGAATAGATACGCAGTATTTT. Its protein is CASSLGVGIDTQYF.

Here the CDR3 DNA reads TGCAGTGCTAGTATCCGAGGGAGGACTGAAGCTTTCTTT. Translated, it gives CSASIRGRTEAFF. This chain joins TRBV20-1 and TRBJ1-1; D uncertain. The CDR3 loop spans 13 amino acids. V lost 3 bases, J lost 5 bases, and 13 bases lay in between. CDR1 DFQATT and CDR2 SNEGSKA come from the germline V gene (reference sequence).

This clonotype turned up a few times. Written as DNA, the CDR3 is TGTGCCAGCATCCTAGACAGATCGAACACTGAAGCTTTCTTT. Translated, it gives CASILDRSNTEAFF. The rearrangement links TRBV6-1 to TRBJ1-1; D possibly corresponds to TRBD1 (5 bases). This CDR3 contains 14 residues. V was shortened by 7 bases and J by 1 base, with 13 bases between the two germline ends. Germline assignment: CDR1 MNHNS and CDR2 SASEGT.

The chain carries TRBV5-5 and TRBJ1-2, with D possibly matching TRBD1 (6 bases). The CDR3 spans 11 residues. Germline assignment: CDR1 SGHKS and CDR2 YYEKEE (reference sequence). The CDR3 loop is CVTGTNYGYTF. Written as DNA, the CDR3 is TGTGTTACAGGGACTAACTATGGCTACACCTTC.

This clonotype occurred a few times. V and J are TRBV6-1 and TRBJ1-2; D is undetermined. Trimming removed 6 bases from V and 0 bases from J, with 11 bases in between. The CDR3 loop spans 14 amino acids. Germline V lookup: CDR1 MNHNS, CDR2 SASEGT. This CDR3 is CASRMTGTNYGYTF. CDR3 nucleotide sequence: TGTGCCAGCAGGATGACGGGTACTAACTATGGCTACACCTTC.

This clonotype was recorded a few times. The chain is built from TRBV9 and TRBJ2-3; 8 bases are a match to TRBD2. Germline V gene sequence: CDR1 SGDLS, CDR2 YYNGEE. The trim removed 0 bases at V and 0 bases at J, leaving 15 bases unmatched. The length of the CDR3 is 20 residues. The CDR3 sequence is CASSVGGSRREVTSTDTQYF. CDR3 nucleotide sequence: TGTGCCAGCAGCGTAGGGGGGTCGAGGCGGGAGGTCACAAGCACAGATACGCAGTATTTT.

V gene TRBV2 combines with J gene TRBJ2-5; 10 positions agree with TRBD1. The CDR3 length is 13 residues. Trimming removed 11 bases from V and 5 bases from J; junction bases left unmatched: 8. Germline loops: CDR1 SNHLY, CDR2 FYNNEI. DNA for the CDR3: TGTGCCGGCGCCGGGACAGGGGTTGAGACCCAGTACTTC. Protein sequence: CAGAGTGVETQYF.

There are many counts of this clonotype. The J gene is TRBJ2-5, the V gene TRBV11-2; tentatively, D is TRBD1 (6 bases). The CDR3 loop spans 16 amino acids. Germline CDR1 and CDR2: SGHAT and FQNNGV. Trimming removed 5 bases from V and 2 bases from J, with 18 bases in between. In nucleotides, the CDR3 is TGTGCCAGCAGCACAAGACAGGAGGTTTTACAAGAGACCCAGTACTTC. Translating gives CASSTRQEVLQETQYF.

There are a few counts of this clonotype. This chain uses TRBV7-8 with TRBJ2-6; D gene unclear. V was shortened by 0 bases and J by 4 bases, with 4 bases between the two germline ends. The germline CDR1 and CDR2 sequences are SGHVS and FQNEAQ. CDR3 size: 14 residues. The CDR3, as DNA: TGTGCCAGCAGCTTAGCGTGGGGGGCCAACGTCCTGACTTTC. It codes for CASSLAWGANVLTF.

V and J are TRBV11-1 and TRBJ1-6; the D gene is possibly TRBD1 (6 bases). The germline V gene encodes CDR1 SGHAT and CDR2 FQDESV (reference sequence). V dropped 8 bases and J dropped 14 bases, with 19 bases sitting between them. This CDR3 spans 13 amino acids. The CDR3 region is CASSDWGAKALHF. CDR3 DNA: TGTGCCAGCTCCGACTGGGGGGCTAAGGCCCTCCACTTT.

This clonotype was seen a few times. The chain links TRBV4-1 to TRBJ2-1, with D possibly TRBD1 on 6 matching bases. Deletions cut 0 bases from V and 9 bases from J, with 18 bases between. This CDR3 comprises 16 residues. CDR1 is MGHRA, CDR2 YSYEKL, per germline. DNA for the CDR3: TGCGCCAGCAGCCAAGATGGACAGAACGGGAATCGTGAGCAGTTCTTC. It encodes CASSQDGQNGNREQFF.

This chain uses TRBV6-5 with TRBJ2-7, with 7 bases aligning to TRBD1. J gave up 7 bases and V 2 bases, and 8 bases lay outside the gene matches. Germline CDR1 and CDR2: MNHEY and SVGAGI. The CDR3 totals 14 residues. The CDR3 coding sequence is TGTGCCAGCAGTTACAAGGGGGCGCTTAAAGAGCAGTACTTC. This codes for CASSYKGALKEQYF.

The table lists this clonotype with a few counts. This sequence joins TRBV7-7 and TRBJ2-5, with 7 bases lining up with TRBD2. The CDR3 has 15 residues. V lost 2 bases and J lost 4; bases outside the gene matches: 7. The germline V gene has CDR1 SSHAT and CDR2 FNYEAQ (reference sequence). CDR3 DNA: TGTGCCAGCAGCTTAAGCGGGAACCCAGCAGAGACCCAGTACTTC. The encoded protein is CASSLSGNPAETQYF.

This rearrangement joins TRBV7-9 to TRBJ2-3; TRBD2 matches at 13 bases. Germline V gene lookup returns CDR1 SEHNR and CDR2 FQNEAQ (reference sequence). V was pared by 2 bases and J by 6 bases, with 5 bases of the junction left unmatched. The CDR3 is 16 amino acids. DNA of the CDR3: TGTGCCAGCAGCTTACCTGGACTAGCGGGGGAGGATACGCAGTATTTT. It encodes CASSLPGLAGEDTQYF. Full variable domain (missing parts from reference TRBV7-9 and TRBJ2-3): DTGVSQNPRHKITKRGQNVTFRCDPISEHNRLYWYRQTLGQGPEFLTYFQNEAQLEKSRLLSDRFSAERPKGSFSTLEIQRTEQGDSAMYLCASSLPGLAGEDTQYFGPGTRLTVL.

There are a few counts of this clonotype. The chain has TRBV2 and TRBJ1-2; D is unresolved. The V end lost 1 base, the J end lost 1 base, and 7 bases lay between the germline ends. This CDR3 spans 14 amino acids. The germline V gene encodes CDR1 SNHLY and CDR2 FYNNEI. CDR3 protein: CASSEVRLNYGYTF. CDR3 bases: TGTGCCAGCAGTGAAGTAAGACTTAACTATGGCTACACCTTC. Full variable domain (rest looked up from reference TRBV2 and TRBJ1-2): EPEVTQTPSHQVTQMGQEVILRCVPISNHLYFYWYRQILGQKVEFLVSFYNNEISEKSEIFDDQFSVERPDGSNFTLKIRSTKLEDSAMYFCASSEVRLNYGYTFGSGTRLTVV.